The 12 T cell receptor beta chains listed next were all sequenced from one sample in a study of metastatic and nonmetastatic thyroid tumors. Every patient underwent thyroid surgery untreated. MiXCR was used by TCRdb to re-call the PCR reads. This sample carries roughly 81,000 clones, approximately 9% of them seen once, and the ten largest clones take 8.8%. Material: blood. The receptor set was obtained from a female donor with papillary thyroid cancer or a benign thyroid nodule (not recorded which). Some clones in this sample may be carry-over from other donors' samples.

Comments on this clone: A read error is likely, as this CDR3 ends without the conserved phenylalanine or tryptophan. The chain recombines TRBV9 with TRBJ1-1; unclear D gene. The CDR3 consists of 16 residues. Germline CDR1 and CDR2: SGDLS and YYNGEE. Trimming shortened V by 3 bases and J by 0 bases, and 15 bases separated the two germline ends. The CDR3 nucleotides read TGTGCCAGCAGCGATGGCAGGCGGAGTATGAACACTGAAGCTTTCTCT. Translating gives CASSDGRRSMNTEAFS.

This clone has ten or more counts. This chain uses TRBV5-1 with TRBJ2-7; D not resolved. Germline V CDR1 and CDR2: SGHRS, YFSETQ. The V and J ends lost 0 bases and 6 bases respectively, with 10 bases between them. There are 13 residues in the CDR3. This CDR3 reads CASSLEPTVEQYF. The CDR3 coding sequence is TGCGCCAGCAGCTTGGAACCCACCGTCGAGCAGTACTTC. The complete variable domain, with remaining parts taken from reference TRBV5-1 and TRBJ2-7, reads KAGVTQTPRYLIKTRGQQVTLSCSPISGHRSVSWYQQTPGQGLQFLFEYFSETQRNKGNFPGRFSGRQFSNSRSEMNVSTLELGDSALYLCASSLEPTVEQYFGPGTRLTVT.

This clone was seen at least ten times. The CDR3 sequence is CASSFNGREETQYF. The DNA for the CDR3 is TGTGCCAGCAGTTTTAATGGCAGGGAAGAGACCCAGTACTTC. The V gene is TRBV12-3 or TRBV12-4, the J gene TRBJ2-5; possible D gene TRBD1, 5 bases. The CDR3 totals 14 residues. Trimming cost V 3 bases and J 3 bases, with 11 bases left between them.

This sequence joins TRBV20-1 and TRBJ2-7; no clear D. CDR3 size: 12 residues. The ends were cut back, 3 bases at V and 2 bases at J, with 8 bases in the middle. CDR1 is DFQATT and CDR2 is SNEGSKA in the germline V gene (reference sequence). For the CDR3, the DNA is TGCAGTGCTAGGGAGAGGCCCTACGAGCAGTACTTC. This encodes CSARERPYEQYF.

Many counts were recorded for this clone. The rearrangement joins TRBV9 to TRBJ1-3; 7 bases line up with TRBD1. J gave up 0 bases and V 3 bases, and 0 bases lay outside the gene matches. CDR3 length: 14 residues. Germline assignment: CDR1 SGDLS and CDR2 YYNGEE. CDR3 nucleotides: TGTGCCAGCAGCGGGACAGGCTCTGGAAACACCATATATTTT. It is translated as CASSGTGSGNTIYF.

Worth noting for this clone: A read error may be the cause here, since a much bigger clone is one base away. V is TRBV6-1 and J is TRBJ2-7; 7 bases fit TRBD1. The CDR3 is 14 residues long. V gave up 10 bases and J gave up 2 bases; unmatched junction bases: 11. Germline V CDR1 and CDR2: MNHNS, SASEGT. In DNA form, the CDR3 reads TGTGCCATCAGCCCCGGACAGGAGCCCTACGAGCAGTACTTC. This encodes CAISPGQEPYEQYF.

Note on this clone: A clone one base away is much larger, so this may be a read error. J is TRBJ1-5 and V is TRBV12-3 or TRBV12-4; 8 positions agree with TRBD1. The CDR3 covers 15 residues. The J segment lost 3 bases and the V segment lost 7 bases, leaving 8 bases of the junction unmatched. The chain's CDR3 is CASIRGGQVNQPQHF. The CDR3 nucleotides are TGTGCCAGCATCCGAGGGGGACAGGTCAATCAGCCCCAGCATTTT.

This clone was detected a few times. A much larger clonotype is one base distant, so this may be a read error. The identical CDR3 is also encoded by other nucleotide sequences in the sample. This sequence joins TRBV7-9 and TRBJ2-2; D might be TRBD2 (5 bases). The germline CDR1 and CDR2 sequences are SEHNR and FQNEAQ (reference sequence). This CDR3 comprises 12 residues. CDR3 bases: TGTGCCAGCAGCGTTACACACGGGGAGCTGTTCTTT. Its protein product is CASSVTHGELFF.

There are many counts of this clone. J is TRBJ2-3 and V is TRBV5-1, with TRBD2 matching 8 bases. Germline trimming cut 0 bases from V and 3 bases from J; bases unmatched to any gene: 6. CDR1 is SGHRS, CDR2 YFSETQ, per germline. The CDR3 extends over 16 amino acids. In nucleotides, the CDR3 is TGCGCCAGCAGCTTGGACCCGGGGGGGCCAACAGATACGCAGTATTTT. Translation: CASSLDPGGPTDTQYF.

This clone was observed at least ten times. The J gene is TRBJ1-2, the V gene TRBV3-1, with 7 bases lining up with TRBD1. Unmatched junction bases numbered 7, after V lost 6 bases and J lost 6 bases. Germline loops: CDR1 LGHDT, CDR2 YNNKEL (reference sequence). The CDR3 is made up of 13 amino acids. For the CDR3, the DNA is TGTGCCAGCAGTCGGGTCAGGGGGGATGGCTACACCTTC. This encodes CASSRVRGDGYTF.

Note on this clone: At one end the junction does not follow the germline gene, possibly because of a read error. J is TRBJ2-6 and V is TRBV4-2; possibly TRBD1 for D (6 bases). The CDR3 length is 18 residues. Germline lookup yields CDR1 LGHNA and CDR2 YNFKEQ. The CDR3 spells CASNQTGTSISGANVLTF. The CDR3 region has the DNA TGTGCCAGCAACCAAACCGGGACATCCATCTCTGGGGCCAACGTCCTGACTTTC.

As for this clone: A read error may be the cause here, since a much bigger clone is one base away. The CDR3 DNA reads TGTGCCAGCAGTGGAGGCGGCACTGGAGCTTTCTTT. Its translation is CASSGGGTGAFF. The rearrangement uses TRBV6-1 and TRBJ1-1; D remains unclear. Germline CDR1 reads MNHNS; CDR2 reads SASEGT. This CDR3 spans 12 amino acids.